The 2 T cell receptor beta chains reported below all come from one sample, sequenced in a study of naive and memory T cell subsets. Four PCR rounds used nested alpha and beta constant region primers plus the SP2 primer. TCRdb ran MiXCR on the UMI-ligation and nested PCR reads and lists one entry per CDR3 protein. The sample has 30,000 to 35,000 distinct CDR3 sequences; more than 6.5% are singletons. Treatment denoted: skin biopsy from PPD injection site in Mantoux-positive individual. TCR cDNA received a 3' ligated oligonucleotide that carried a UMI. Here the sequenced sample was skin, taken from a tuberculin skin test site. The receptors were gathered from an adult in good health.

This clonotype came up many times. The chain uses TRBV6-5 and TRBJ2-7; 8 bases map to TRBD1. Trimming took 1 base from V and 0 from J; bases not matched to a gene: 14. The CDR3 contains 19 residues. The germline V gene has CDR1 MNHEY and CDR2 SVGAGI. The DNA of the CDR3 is TGTGCCAGCAGTTACTTGCCTCCGGGACAGGTCCTCTCCTCCTACGAGCAGTACTTC. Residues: CASSYLPPGQVLSSYEQYF.

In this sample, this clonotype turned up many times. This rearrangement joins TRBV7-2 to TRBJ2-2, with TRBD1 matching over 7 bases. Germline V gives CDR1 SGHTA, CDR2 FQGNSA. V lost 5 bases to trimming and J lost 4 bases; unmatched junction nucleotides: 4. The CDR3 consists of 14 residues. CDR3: CASSTTGVTGELFF. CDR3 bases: TGTGCCAGCAGCACAACAGGGGTCACCGGGGAGCTGTTTTTT. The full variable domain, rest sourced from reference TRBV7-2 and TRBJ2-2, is GAGVSQSPSNKVTEKGKDVELRCDPISGHTALYWYRQSLGQGLEFLIYFQGNSAPDKSGLPSDRFSAERTGGSVSTLTIQRTQQEDSAVYLCASSTTGVTGELFFGEGSRLTVL.